A single sample gave rise to the 4 T cell receptor beta chains below, sequenced in a study of cytomegalovirus exposure and HLA in healthy donors. Primers: 60 Vbeta forward and 13 Jbeta reverse. Clones were sequenced by immunoSEQ multiplex PCR, and TCRdb holds only the in-frame ones, with some missing. Here the sample spans some 70,000 clones, around four fifths being singletons. Sequencing used PBMCs. Source of these receptors: a human donor in good health.

The chain carries TRBV6-1 and TRBJ2-5; D call uncertain. The germline V gene has CDR1 MNHNS and CDR2 SASEGT. The CDR3 loop spans 17 amino acids. Between the trimmed V and J ends, which lost 1 base and 4 bases, there was a span of 19 bases. CDR3 in DNA: TGTGCCAGCAGTGAAGTACCGGGTAGCCGCTTGGGAGAGACCCAGTACTTC. Amino acids: CASSEVPGSRLGETQYF.

The rearrangement links TRBV12-1 to TRBJ1-4; the table's TRBD1 call for D was not verified on the DNA. TRBV12-1 is an annotated pseudogene. CDR3 length equals 15 residues. CDR3 nucleotide sequence: TGTGCCAGCAGCCCTGACCGGACAAGGAATGAAAAACTGTTTTTT. Its translation: CASSPDRTRNEKLFF.

The chain employs TRBV10-2 and TRBJ2-7, with 9 bases aligning to TRBD1. Looked up from germline, CDR1 is WSHSY and CDR2 is SAAADI. V shed 9 bases and J 4 bases; nucleotides not matched to a gene: 7. The CDR3 has 13 residues. CDR3 coding DNA: TGCGCCAGTAGGGACAGGGTTGGTTACGAGCAGTACTTC. Translated: CASRDRVGYEQYF.

The chain has TRBV19 and TRBJ2-1; 8 bases agree with TRBD1. The CDR3 totals 16 residues. Germline assignment: CDR1 LNHDA and CDR2 SQIVND (reference sequence). V lost 3 bases, J lost 6 bases, and 10 bases stayed unmatched. DNA for the CDR3: TGTGCCAGTAGTATCCTACGGACAGGGAGTAGCAATGAGCAGTTCTTC. Its translation is CASSILRTGSSNEQFF.